The 30 T cell receptor beta chains below all came from one sample that was sequenced in a study of T cells in Graves' hyperthyroidism and ophthalmopathy. Amplification of TCR beta CDR3 regions was performed using RNA transcripts as template. The HTBI set primed first-round TCR CDR3 RT-PCR. MiXCR, run by TCRdb on the multiplex PCR reads, gives a single entry per CDR3 protein. Among about 560,000 distinct CDR3 sequences listed, about a sixth were seen once. The specimen sequenced was blood. The receptors were sampled from a woman under 30 with Graves' hyperthyroidism.

In this sample, this clonotype turned up a few times. This chain joins TRBV7-7 and TRBJ2-5; D is ambiguous. V lost 5 bases and J lost 5, with 12 bases in between. CDR1 is SSHAT, CDR2 FNYEAQ, per germline (reference sequence). The length of the CDR3 is 13 residues. The CDR3: CASSLQPLETQYF. The CDR3, as DNA: TGTGCCAGCAGCCTCCAGCCTCTGGAGACCCAGTACTTC.

V and J are TRBV4-1 and TRBJ1-5; D not certain. CDR1 and CDR2 from the germline V gene are MGHRA and YSYEKL. Trimming cost V 1 base and J 6 bases, with 10 bases left between them. The CDR3 consists of 14 residues. The CDR3 protein is CASSQVDGRQPQHF. DNA of the CDR3: TGCGCCAGCAGCCAAGTTGATGGACGTCAGCCCCAGCATTTT.

This clonotype was detected only a few times. The rearrangement uses TRBV7-2 and TRBJ2-7; D is possibly TRBD2 (7 bases). Trimming took off 5 bases at V and 0 bases at J, with 11 bases between the two ends. The CDR3 extends over 14 amino acids. CDR1 SGHTA and CDR2 FQGNSA come from the germline V gene. The CDR3 DNA follows: TGTGCCAGCAGCGGGGGGGGCTCCTCCTACGAGCAGTACTTC. This sequence encodes CASSGGGSSYEQYF. Full variable domain (remainder filled in from reference TRBV7-2 and TRBJ2-7): GAGVSQSPSNKVTEKGKDVELRCDPISGHTALYWYRQSLGQGLEFLIYFQGNSAPDKSGLPSDRFSAERTGGSVSTLTIQRTQQEDSAVYLCASSGGGSSYEQYFGPGTRLTVT.

This clonotype turned up a few times. The genes are TRBV4-3 and TRBJ2-7; D call uncertain. The germline V and J ends were trimmed by 0 bases and 0 bases, with 9 bases remaining between them. The V gene's germline CDR1 is LGHNA and CDR2 YSLEER. CDR3 length equals 15 residues. The CDR3 nucleotides read TGCGCCAGCAGCCAAGATCCCAGTATCTCCTACGAGCAGTACTTC. Protein: CASSQDPSISYEQYF.

In its sample, this clonotype was seen many times. The CDR3 sequence is CSAPPRQGDWGQQFF. DNA of the CDR3: TGCAGTGCTCCCCCTCGGCAGGGGGATTGGGGACAGCAGTTCTTC. The genes are TRBV20-1 and TRBJ2-1, with 7 bases fitting TRBD1. The ends lost 5 bases at V and 11 bases at J; junction bases unmatched: 18. The germline V gene encodes CDR1 DFQATT and CDR2 SNEGSKA (reference sequence). The CDR3 consists of 15 residues.

This clonotype has at least ten counts. The chain recombines TRBV28 with TRBJ1-2; D gene unclear. Deletions cut 0 bases from V and 4 bases from J, with 9 bases between. Germline V gene data show CDR1 as MDHEN and CDR2 as SYDVKM. This CDR3 comprises 14 residues. The CDR3 DNA sequence: TGTGCCAGCAGTTTATGGGGCTTTCGCTATGGCTACACCTTC. Amino acid sequence: CASSLWGFRYGYTF.

This clonotype was counted ten times or more. This sequence joins TRBV7-9 and TRBJ2-7, with TRBD1 matching 9 bases. This CDR3 spans 14 amino acids. The junction had 9 bases not matched to a gene; V was cut back by 5 bases and J by 7 bases. Germline CDR1 SEHNR, CDR2 FQNEAQ (reference sequence). This chain's CDR3 is CASSTTDRGGEQYF. CDR3 in DNA: TGTGCCAGCAGCACAACAGACAGGGGGGGAGAGCAGTACTTC.

This clonotype was recorded at least ten times. This rearrangement joins TRBV10-3 to TRBJ1-1; D ambiguous. Trimming shortened V by 4 bases and J by 1 base, and 7 bases separated the two germline ends. This CDR3 region has 13 residues. Germline V gene lookup returns CDR1 ENHRY and CDR2 SYGVKD. The CDR3 DNA sequence: TGTGCCATCAGTGGGACTTCGAACACTGAAGCTTTCTTT. Protein product: CAISGTSNTEAFF.

In this sample, this clonotype turned up many times. The chain employs TRBV20-1 and TRBJ2-5; D gene ambiguous. V was pared by 3 bases and J by 3 bases, with 11 bases between. The CDR3 extends over 13 amino acids. The germline V gene encodes CDR1 DFQATT and CDR2 SNEGSKA (reference sequence). This CDR3 is CSARLPVKETQYF. The DNA of the CDR3 is TGCAGTGCTAGGTTACCCGTAAAAGAGACCCAGTACTTC.

This clonotype showed up many times. This sequence joins TRBV7-2 and TRBJ2-3; D gene uncertain. This CDR3 region has 14 residues. With 3 bases removed from V and 2 bases from J, the gap between germline ends came to 9 bases. Germline V gene data show CDR1 as SGHTA and CDR2 as FQGNSA. CDR3 nucleotides: TGTGCCAGCAGCTTTTTAGGCTTCACAGATACGCAGTATTTT. Translated: CASSFLGFTDTQYF.

This clonotype was observed a handful of times. The CDR3 nucleotides read TGCGCCAGCAGCTCAAATACAGCGGGGGCCAACGTCCTGACTTTC. Amino acid sequence: CASSSNTAGANVLTF. The J gene is TRBJ2-6, the V gene TRBV5-1; D gene ambiguous. With 3 bases removed from V and 4 bases from J, the gap between germline ends came to 11 bases. From germline, CDR1 is SGHRS and CDR2 YFSETQ. The CDR3 sequence is 15 residues long.

This clonotype occurred many times. This sequence joins TRBV6-1 and TRBJ2-7; 9 nucleotides match TRBD1. CDR3 length: 15 amino acids. Germline-derived CDR1 and CDR2 are MNHNS and SASEGT. Unmatched junction bases numbered 10, after V lost 6 bases and J lost 4 bases. As DNA, the CDR3 is TGTGCCAGCAGCCGGGACAGGGACATTCCATACGAGCAGTACTTC. This encodes CASSRDRDIPYEQYF.

V usage is TRBV11-2 and J usage is TRBJ2-5; D could derive from TRBD1 or TRBD2 (6 bases each). Germline CDR1 is SGHAT and CDR2 is FQNNGV. CDR3 length: 16 amino acids. Trimming stripped 0 bases from V and 5 bases from J, with 16 bases between. The chain's CDR3 is CASSLDLGGDGETQYF. The CDR3 DNA reads TGTGCCAGCAGCTTAGATTTGGGGGGCGACGGGGAGACCCAGTACTTC.

This clonotype has just a few counts. The J gene is TRBJ2-1, the V gene TRBV6-2 or TRBV6-3; TRBD2 agrees at 12 bases. The CDR3 covers 21 residues. CDR1 is MNHEY and CDR2 is SVGEGT in the germline V gene. V lost 7 bases and J lost 0; bases outside the gene matches: 19. Here the CDR3 reads CASTRTGKGGLAGRSYNEQFF. The CDR3 nucleotides read TGTGCCAGCACACGGACAGGGAAGGGTGGACTAGCGGGGCGCTCCTACAATGAGCAGTTCTTC.

This clonotype has ten or more counts. J is TRBJ2-5 and V is TRBV28; no clear D. V was pared by 5 bases and J by 5 bases, with 15 bases between. The CDR3 has 14 amino acids. In germline, CDR1 is MDHEN, CDR2 SYDVKM. CDR3 DNA: TGTGCCAGCAGTCCTTTAACCGAGGTGGAGACCCAGTACTTC. The encoded protein is CASSPLTEVETQYF.

This clonotype was observed a handful of times. This rearrangement joins TRBV9 to TRBJ2-3, with TRBD1 as a possible D gene (6 bases). The germline gives CDR1 SGDLS, CDR2 YYNGEE. V lost 2 bases to trimming and J lost 2 bases, with 9 bases between them. This CDR3 has 14 residues. The CDR3 spells CASSVRDTTDTQYF. In DNA form, the CDR3 reads TGTGCCAGCAGCGTCCGGGACACCACAGATACGCAGTATTTT.

This clonotype was seen repeatedly, ten times or more. This chain uses TRBV6-5 with TRBJ1-5; D remains unclear. The germline gives CDR1 MNHEY, CDR2 SVGAGI. The CDR3 totals 16 residues. V dropped 2 bases and J dropped 0 bases, with 11 bases sitting between them. The CDR3 DNA reads TGTGCCAGCAGTTACCGGGCAGCCGATAGCAATCAGCCCCAGCATTTT. Amino acid sequence: CASSYRAADSNQPQHF.

This chain joins TRBV20-1 and TRBJ1-3; no clear D gene. The CDR3 is 14 residues long. Trimming cost V 3 bases and J 0 bases, with 9 bases left between them. Germline CDR1 and CDR2: DFQATT and SNEGSKA (reference sequence). CDR3 nucleotide sequence: TGCAGTGCTAGTCACTCGGACTCTGGAAACACCATATATTTT. Its translation: CSASHSDSGNTIYF.

The chain recombines TRBV28 with TRBJ2-7; TRBD2 aligns across 16 bases. Germline V gene lookup returns CDR1 MDHEN and CDR2 SYDVKM. CDR3 length equals 18 residues. The trim removed 6 bases at V and 1 base at J, leaving 9 bases unmatched. DNA of the CDR3: TGTGCCAGCAGAACGGGGGGACTAGCGGGAGGGTGGTCCTACGAGCAGTACTTC. Amino acids: CASRTGGLAGGWSYEQYF.

In DNA form, the CDR3 reads TGTGCCAGCAGTGCCGACAGGGGGCTCACCCCGAACACTGAAGCTTTCTTT. It codes for CASSADRGLTPNTEAFF. This chain joins TRBV25-1 and TRBJ1-1; 10 bases fit TRBD1. CDR3 size: 17 residues. Germline V lookup: CDR1 MGHDK, CDR2 SYGVNS. V trimming: 4 bases; J trimming: 1 base; junction bases outside the gene matches: 9.

This clonotype was counted ten times or more. The chain joins TRBV7-6 to TRBJ2-3; D gene unclear. The CDR3 sequence is 14 residues long. The ends were cut back, 6 bases at V and 4 bases at J, with 14 bases in the middle. CDR1 and CDR2 (germline): SGHVS, FNYEAQ. The CDR3 sequence is CASSYSGLPDTQYF. The DNA for the CDR3 is TGTGCCAGCAGTTATTCTGGGCTCCCAGATACGCAGTATTTT.

The sample holds many counts of this clonotype. This chain links TRBV12-3 or TRBV12-4 with TRBJ2-5, with 9 positions matching TRBD1. The CDR3 covers 14 residues. J lost 4 bases, V lost 2 bases, and 2 bases had no gene match. CDR3 amino acids: CASSLRDRAETQYF. The CDR3 nucleotides are TGTGCCAGCAGTTTAAGGGACAGGGCAGAGACCCAGTACTTC.

This clonotype was found a few times. CDR3 in DNA: TGTGCCAGCAGCCATCCTTTAAGCACAGATACGCAGTATTTT. This codes for CASSHPLSTDTQYF. The rearrangement joins TRBV3-1 to TRBJ2-3; D is ambiguous. Germline CDR1 LGHDT, CDR2 YNNKEL (reference sequence). This CDR3 is 14 amino acids long. Trimming took off 3 bases at V and 0 bases at J, with 7 bases between the two ends.

Regarding this clonotype: This may be a read error, as it is one base from a much larger clone. This sequence joins TRBV12-3 or TRBV12-4 and TRBJ2-7; a weak D match, TRBD2 (6 bases). The CDR3 is made up of 14 amino acids. V was pared by 2 bases and J by 8 bases, with 16 bases between. The CDR3: CASSLIGGADKQYF. CDR3 in DNA: TGTGCCAGCAGTTTAATCGGAGGGGCGGACAAGCAGTACTTC.

This clonotype was counted ten times or more. The chain uses TRBV2 and TRBJ2-4; a weak D match, TRBD1 (7 bases). Trimming left V 5 bases short and J 0 bases short, with 11 bases between. The CDR3 has 15 residues. The germline V gene has CDR1 SNHLY and CDR2 FYNNEI. The CDR3 region is CASSRQGLAKNIQYF. The CDR3 DNA follows: TGTGCCAGCAGTCGACAGGGACTAGCCAAAAACATTCAGTACTTC.

The sample holds many counts of this clonotype. The chain uses TRBV20-1 and TRBJ2-1; D is possibly TRBD1 or TRBD2 (5 bases each). From germline, CDR1 is DFQATT and CDR2 SNEGSKA (reference sequence). This CDR3 contains 16 residues. V was pared by 0 bases and J by 0 bases, with 12 bases between. For the CDR3, the DNA is TGCAGTGCTAGAGATTTAGGTGGGGGCTCCTACAATGAGCAGTTCTTC. Protein sequence: CSARDLGGGSYNEQFF.

The sample holds a few counts of this clonotype. The chain joins TRBV11-2 to TRBJ2-3; no definite D call. Germline assignment: CDR1 SGHAT and CDR2 FQNNGV. The CDR3 loop spans 14 amino acids. V was cut by 6 bases and J by 6 bases, with 16 bases left in between. CDR3 amino acids: CASSPRAQRDTQYF. The CDR3 nucleotides are TGTGCCAGCAGTCCTCGGGCGCAACGGGATACGCAGTATTTT.

The gene calls are TRBV28 and TRBJ2-1, with 10 nucleotides matching TRBD1. The ends lost 5 bases at V and 4 bases at J; junction bases unmatched: 8. Germline V lookup: CDR1 MDHEN, CDR2 SYDVKM. The CDR3 length is 16 residues. CDR3 DNA: TGTGCCAGCAGTCCACCGGACAGGGGGGCTTACAATGAGCAGTTCTTC. Translating gives CASSPPDRGAYNEQFF.

The chain has TRBV20-1 and TRBJ1-2; the match to TRBD1 covers 11 bases. The CDR3 length is 12 residues. The J segment lost 4 bases and the V segment lost 6 bases, leaving 1 base of the junction unmatched. CDR1 is DFQATT, CDR2 SNEGSKA, per germline (reference sequence). The CDR3 DNA reads as TGCAGTGCCGGACAGGGGGCCTATGGCTACACCTTC. It yields the protein CSAGQGAYGYTF.

This clonotype was picked up many times. Here the CDR3 reads CASSSGPINQPQHF. The CDR3 region has the DNA TGTGCCAGCAGTTCGGGACCGATCAATCAGCCCCAGCATTTT. The V call is TRBV6-1, the J call TRBJ1-5, with D tentatively TRBD1 (5 bases). The germline gives CDR1 MNHNS, CDR2 SASEGT. V was clipped by 5 bases and J by 3 bases, with 11 bases between them. The length of the CDR3 is 14 residues.